These 20 T cell receptor beta chains originate from one sample sequenced in a study of T cells in Graves' hyperthyroidism and ophthalmopathy. What was amplified from RNA transcripts were TCR beta CDR3 regions. Primed by the HTBI set, a first-round RT-PCR was run on the TCR CDR3. TCRdb independently ran MiXCR on the multiplex PCR reads; one entry per CDR3 protein. This sample carries about 200,000 distinct CDR3 sequences, less than 20% of them seen once, and the ten largest clones take over 45%. Specimen: blood. The receptors were sampled from a woman aged 45 to 65 with Graves' hyperthyroidism.

As for this clonotype: With a much larger clone just one base away, this may be a read error. The conserved phenylalanine or tryptophan normally closing the CDR3 is absent here, so this likely arose from a read error. This chain links TRBV29-1 with TRBJ2-2; D tentatively reads TRBD1 or TRBD2 (6 bases each). Germline values: CDR1 SQVTM, CDR2 ANQGSEA. The length of the CDR3 is 13 residues. The V end lost 4 bases, the J end lost 4 bases, and 10 bases lay between the germline ends. The CDR3 DNA follows: TGCAGCGTTGTACAGGGAGGCACCGGGGAGCTGTTTTCT. Residues: CSVVQGGTGELFS.

This clonotype was seen many times. V is TRBV29-1 and J is TRBJ1-5, with a tentative D call TRBD1 (5 bases). This CDR3 region has 15 residues. V lost 2 bases, J lost 0 bases, and 11 bases lay in between. Germline loops: CDR1 SQVTM, CDR2 ANQGSEA. DNA of the CDR3: TGCAGCGTTGAATGTGGGACCTATAGCAATCAGCCCCAGCATTTT. This translates into CSVECGTYSNQPQHF.

This sequence joins TRBV6-2 or TRBV6-3 and TRBJ2-7; 9 bases fit TRBD1. Germline V gives CDR1 MNHEY, CDR2 SVGEGT. The CDR3 contains 16 residues. Trimming took 5 bases from V and 3 from J; bases not matched to a gene: 11. Here the CDR3 DNA reads TGTGCCAGCAGTCTATCGGACAGGGGCCCGTACTACGAGCAGTACTTC. This sequence encodes CASSLSDRGPYYEQYF.

The rearrangement joins TRBV20-1 to TRBJ1-5, with D perhaps matching TRBD1 (6 bases). V gave up 6 bases and J gave up 4 bases, with 13 bases separating them. CDR1 is DFQATT and CDR2 is SNEGSKA in the germline V gene (reference sequence). This CDR3 contains 13 residues. In nucleotides, the CDR3 is TGCAGTGCCAAGAACAGGGATAATCAGCCCCAGCATTTT. It is translated as CSAKNRDNQPQHF.

V is TRBV11-3 and J is TRBJ2-3; D is perhaps TRBD1 (5 bases). Germline V gene sequence: CDR1 SGHNT, CDR2 YENEEA. The CDR3 has 15 residues. With 3 bases removed from V and 2 bases from J, the gap between germline ends came to 12 bases. The CDR3 DNA sequence: TGTGCCAGCAGCTTTCAGGGATTGGACACAGATACGCAGTATTTT. Translation: CASSFQGLDTDTQYF.

Only a few counts were recorded for this clonotype. This rearrangement joins TRBV29-1 to TRBJ2-2; perhaps TRBD1 as D (6 bases). Trimming took off 6 bases at V and 7 bases at J, with 12 bases between the two ends. Germline CDR1 and CDR2: SQVTM and ANQGSEA. There are 12 residues in the CDR3. The CDR3 nucleotides are TGCAGCGTCCGGGACACCGGCGGGGAGCTGTTTTTT. Translating it yields CSVRDTGGELFF.

Concerning this clonotype itself: This may come from a read error, since a much larger clone is one base off. V usage is TRBV20-1 and J usage is TRBJ1-2; the D is unclear. Trimming removed 5 bases from V and 2 bases from J, with 18 bases in between. CDR3 length: 15 amino acids. CDR1 is DFQATT and CDR2 is SNEGSKA in the germline V gene (reference sequence). The CDR3 DNA reads as TGCAGTGCTGACCGGGCCCCGGATATCAACTATGGCTACACCTTC. This encodes CSADRAPDINYGYTF.

The CDR3 coding sequence is TGTGCCAGCAGCCGGGACAGGGGGAAGGAGACCCAGTACTTC. This sequence encodes CASSRDRGKETQYF. V gene TRBV7-9 combines with J gene TRBJ2-5, with 11 nucleotides matching TRBD1. The CDR3 has 14 amino acids. Germline V gives CDR1 SEHNR, CDR2 FQNEAQ (reference sequence). Trimming at V came to 5 bases and at J to 5 bases, leaving 4 bases not matched to a gene.

This clonotype was detected many times. This rearrangement joins TRBV12-3 or TRBV12-4 to TRBJ2-7, with D possibly TRBD2 on 6 matching bases. This CDR3 has 13 amino acids. V lost 7 bases and J 6 bases, leaving 16 bases between the germline ends. The CDR3, as DNA: TGTGCCAGCACCATCGCGACTAGGGGCGAGCAGTACTTC. It translates to CASTIATRGEQYF.

Details on this clonotype: A read error is possible here, since a much larger clone lies one base away. The V and J genes are TRBV7-8 and TRBJ2-1; 10 bases agree with TRBD2. Germline CDR1 and CDR2: SGHVS and FQNEAQ. The junction had 12 bases not matched to a gene; V was cut back by 5 bases and J by 5 bases. The CDR3 length is 17 residues. In nucleotides, the CDR3 is TGTGCCAGCAGCAGGGGAAAGCGGGAGGGACCACACAATGAGCAGTTCTTC. Amino acid sequence: CASSRGKREGPHNEQFF.

This clonotype occurred many times. This chain uses TRBV20-1 with TRBJ2-5, with D perhaps being TRBD1 or TRBD2 (6 bases each). Germline V gene lookup returns CDR1 DFQATT and CDR2 SNEGSKA (reference sequence). V was clipped by 6 bases and J by 5 bases, with 19 bases between them. CDR3 length: 14 residues. Here the CDR3 DNA reads TGCAGTGCGTACGGAGGGGGGCAGTCGGAGACCCAGTACTTC. Translated: CSAYGGGQSETQYF.

This clonotype was seen ten or more times. The gene calls are TRBV7-9 and TRBJ2-7; 9 positions match TRBD1. Trimming took 5 bases from V and 1 from J; bases not matched to a gene: 6. The germline V gene encodes CDR1 SEHNR and CDR2 FQNEAQ (reference sequence). The CDR3 extends over 15 amino acids. DNA of the CDR3: TGTGCCAGCAGCACCTCCGGGACAGGGTCCTACGAGCAGTACTTC. This translates into CASSTSGTGSYEQYF. The variable domain in full, completed from reference TRBV7-9 and TRBJ2-7, reads DTGVSQNPRHKITKRGQNVTFRCDPISEHNRLYWYRQTLGQGPEFLTYFQNEAQLEKSRLLSDRFSAERPKGSFSTLEIQRTEQGDSAMYLCASSTSGTGSYEQYFGPGTRLTVT.

This clonotype was seen repeatedly, ten times or more. The rearrangement uses TRBV11-3 and TRBJ2-1, with 9 bases fitting TRBD2. The junction had 14 bases not matched to a gene; V was cut back by 0 bases and J by 8 bases. Germline values: CDR1 SGHNT, CDR2 YENEEA. This CDR3 spans 18 amino acids. CDR3 DNA: TGTGCCAGCAGCTTAGATCGTACTTTTGCGGGAGGGCCGGATGAGCAGTTCTTC. It yields the protein CASSLDRTFAGGPDEQFF.

This clonotype showed up many times. The chain employs TRBV10-3 and TRBJ2-7; 9 nucleotides match TRBD2. CDR1 and CDR2 (germline): ENHRY, SYGVKD. The CDR3 consists of 16 residues. With V trimmed by 10 bases and J by 1 base, 14 bases remained unmatched. CDR3 in amino acids: CATSPLAGVKSYEQYF. The CDR3, as DNA: TGTGCCACCTCTCCGTTAGCGGGAGTAAAATCCTACGAGCAGTACTTC.

In this sample, this clonotype turned up a few times. The chain is built from TRBV12-3 or TRBV12-4 and TRBJ1-2; 7 bases map to TRBD1. This CDR3 comprises 13 residues. V lost 3 bases to trimming and J lost 8 bases; unmatched junction nucleotides: 6. The CDR3 coding sequence is TGTGCCAGCAGTTTTACAGGGGCGCAAGGCTACACCTTC. Amino acid sequence: CASSFTGAQGYTF.

This clonotype was counted at least ten times. The chain combines TRBV29-1 with TRBJ2-3; unclear D gene. The length of the CDR3 is 12 residues. Germline V gene lookup returns CDR1 SQVTM and CDR2 ANQGSEA. CDR3 sequence: CSGRADTDTQYF. CDR3 bases: TGCAGTGGACGGGCAGACACAGATACGCAGTATTTT.

This clonotype was counted ten times or more. V is TRBV20-1 and J is TRBJ1-2; D possibly corresponds to TRBD1 (6 bases). Germline-derived CDR1 and CDR2 are DFQATT and SNEGSKA (reference sequence). The CDR3 runs to 15 residues. V was trimmed by 3 bases and J by 5 bases, leaving 19 bases between them. CDR3 bases: TGCAGTGCTAGCCTAGGACTCTCAAGGGGGTATGGCTACACCTTC. Translation gives CSASLGLSRGYGYTF.

This clonotype was seen many times. The chain links TRBV28 to TRBJ1-1; 7 bases match TRBD1. The CDR3 runs 12 residues. V shed 6 bases, J shed 5 bases, and the junction held 3 bases outside the gene matches. Germline CDR1 and CDR2: MDHEN and SYDVKM. The CDR3: CASRSQGTEAFF. The CDR3 coding sequence is TGTGCCAGCAGGTCACAGGGGACTGAAGCTTTCTTT.

This clonotype was recorded many times. V is TRBV20-1 and J is TRBJ2-1; a possible D gene is TRBD2 (6 bases). Germline V CDR1 and CDR2: DFQATT, SNEGSKA (reference sequence). Trimming took off 5 bases at V and 5 bases at J, with 19 bases between the two ends. The CDR3 is made up of 15 amino acids. The CDR3 DNA is TGCAGTGCTTTAGAAGGCGGGGTTGCGGACAATGAGCAGTTCTTC. It codes for CSALEGGVADNEQFF.

V gene TRBV7-3 combines with J gene TRBJ2-2; 7 nucleotides match TRBD1. Germline lookup yields CDR1 SGHTA and CDR2 FQGTGA. V shed 4 bases, J shed 3 bases, and the junction held 5 bases outside the gene matches. The CDR3 consists of 15 residues. The CDR3, as DNA: TGTGCCAGCAGCTATACAGGGGACCACACCGGGGAGCTGTTTTTT. Its protein is CASSYTGDHTGELFF.